This T cell receptor beta chain was retrieved from a study of blood T cell repertoires in COVID-19. Turning to the study itself: Whether acute or convalescent, the COVID-19 samples came from the United States, Italy and Spain. PBMCs, B-cell-depleted T cells, or T cells were the source of the cDNA or gDNA that made up the material.

The junction had 6 bases not matched to a gene; V was cut back by 2 bases and J by 2 bases. The CDR3 is 15 amino acids. Germline lookup yields CDR1 SGHRS and CDR2 YFSETQ. As processed by the authors: Reference gene primer amplification in the assay estimated nucleated cell counts. Assay used: immunoSEQ multiplex PCR; TCRdb lists only in-frame clones, some missing. D and trimming were read from the DNA, whereas the V and J calls and clone size are those reported in that table. The sample shows 84,000 or so clones, approximately 82% of them seen only once. The sequence was collected from a woman aged 80 or older with acute or convalescent COVID-19. Sequenced input: peripheral blood. The chain uses TRBV5-1 and TRBJ1-1; 7 bases match TRBD1. In DNA, the CDR3 is TGCGCCAGCAGCTTCATCACAGGGGATAACACTGAAGCTTTCTTT. It codes for CASSFITGDNTEAFF.